This record covers a single TCR beta chain. CDR1 and CDR2 from the germline V gene are ENHRY and SYGVKD. The CDR3 has 12 residues. The ends were cut back, 4 bases at V and 14 bases at J, with 16 bases in the middle. This entry belongs to a study of blood T cell repertoires in COVID-19. Method: immunoSEQ multiplex PCR; TCRdb's copy keeps in-frame clones and lacks some. The table lists around 120,000 clones, about 90% of them singletons. Sequenced input: peripheral blood. The receptor's source is an older woman with COVID-19, enrolled during active disease. V gene TRBV10-3 combines with J gene TRBJ2-3, with D maybe TRBD1 (6 bases). CDR3 sequence reads: CAISAPGASGYF. The CDR3 coding sequence is TGTGCCATCAGTGCACCAGGGGCGTCCGGGTATTTT.